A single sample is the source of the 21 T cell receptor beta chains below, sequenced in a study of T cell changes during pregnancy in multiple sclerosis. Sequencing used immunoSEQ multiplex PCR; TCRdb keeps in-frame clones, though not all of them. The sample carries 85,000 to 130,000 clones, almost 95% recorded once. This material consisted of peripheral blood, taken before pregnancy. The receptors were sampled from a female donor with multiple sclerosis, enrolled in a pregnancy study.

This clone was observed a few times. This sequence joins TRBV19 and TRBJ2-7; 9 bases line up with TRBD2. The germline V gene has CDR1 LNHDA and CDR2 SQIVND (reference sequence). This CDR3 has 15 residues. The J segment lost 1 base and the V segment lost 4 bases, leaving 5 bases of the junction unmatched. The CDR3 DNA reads TGTGCCAGTAGTAGTTGGCTAGCGGGGTCCTACGAGCAGTACTTC. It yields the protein CASSSWLAGSYEQYF.

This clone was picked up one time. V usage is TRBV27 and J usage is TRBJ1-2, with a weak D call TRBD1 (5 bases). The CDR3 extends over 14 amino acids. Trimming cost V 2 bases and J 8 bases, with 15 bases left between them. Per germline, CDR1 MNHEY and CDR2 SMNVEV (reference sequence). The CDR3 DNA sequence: TGTGCCAGCAGTTTAAGCATCACCAACAGGGGCTACACCTTC. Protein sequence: CASSLSITNRGYTF.

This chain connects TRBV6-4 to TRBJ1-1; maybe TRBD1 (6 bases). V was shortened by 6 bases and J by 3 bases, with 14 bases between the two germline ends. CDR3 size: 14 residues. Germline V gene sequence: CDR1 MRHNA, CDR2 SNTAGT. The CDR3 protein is CASRATQGDTEAFF. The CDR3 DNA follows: TGTGCCAGCAGAGCGACACAGGGAGACACTGAAGCTTTCTTT.

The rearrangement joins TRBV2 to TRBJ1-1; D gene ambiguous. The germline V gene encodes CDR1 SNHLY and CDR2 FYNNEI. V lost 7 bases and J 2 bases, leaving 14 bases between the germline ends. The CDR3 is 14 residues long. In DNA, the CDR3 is TGTGCCAGCAATTTTGCGGGTCCAAACACTGAAGCTTTCTTT. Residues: CASNFAGPNTEAFF. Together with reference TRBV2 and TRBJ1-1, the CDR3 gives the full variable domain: EPEVTQTPSHQVTQMGQEVILRCVPISNHLYFYWYRQILGQKVEFLVSFYNNEISEKSEIFDDQFSVERPDGSNFTLKIRSTKLEDSAMYFCASNFAGPNTEAFFGQGTRLTVV.

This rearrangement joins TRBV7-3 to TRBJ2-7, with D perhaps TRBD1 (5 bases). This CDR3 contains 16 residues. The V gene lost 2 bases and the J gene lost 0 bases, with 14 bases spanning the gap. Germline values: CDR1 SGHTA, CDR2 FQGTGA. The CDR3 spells CASSLLGAPSSYEQYF. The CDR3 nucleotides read TGTGCCAGCAGCTTACTAGGGGCCCCTTCCTCCTACGAGCAGTACTTC.

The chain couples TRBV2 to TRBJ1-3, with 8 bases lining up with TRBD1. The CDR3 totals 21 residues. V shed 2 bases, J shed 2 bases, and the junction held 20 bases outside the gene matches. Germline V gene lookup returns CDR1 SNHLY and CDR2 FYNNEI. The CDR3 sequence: CASSESGGRGQFNQTGNTIYF. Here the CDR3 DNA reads TGTGCCAGCAGTGAAAGTGGAGGCAGGGGGCAATTTAATCAGACTGGAAACACCATATATTTT.

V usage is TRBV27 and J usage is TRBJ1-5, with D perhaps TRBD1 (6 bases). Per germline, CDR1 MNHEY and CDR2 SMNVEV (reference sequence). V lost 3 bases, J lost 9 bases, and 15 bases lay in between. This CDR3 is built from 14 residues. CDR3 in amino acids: CASSLSYRVGPQHF. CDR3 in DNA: TGTGCCAGCAGTTTGTCTTACAGGGTGGGGCCCCAGCATTTT.

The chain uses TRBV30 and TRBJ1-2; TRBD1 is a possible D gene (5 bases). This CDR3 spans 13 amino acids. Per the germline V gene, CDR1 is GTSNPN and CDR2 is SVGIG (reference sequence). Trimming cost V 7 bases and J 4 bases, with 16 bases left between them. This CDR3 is CAYRQPGSYGYTF. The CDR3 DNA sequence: TGTGCCTACCGACAGCCCGGCAGCTATGGCTACACCTTC.

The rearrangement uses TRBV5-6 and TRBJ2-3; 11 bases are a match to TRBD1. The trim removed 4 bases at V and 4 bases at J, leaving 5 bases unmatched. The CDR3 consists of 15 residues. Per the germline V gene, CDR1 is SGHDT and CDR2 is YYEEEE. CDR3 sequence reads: CASSIGTGGPDTQYF. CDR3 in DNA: TGTGCCAGCAGCATCGGGACAGGGGGTCCAGATACGCAGTATTTT.

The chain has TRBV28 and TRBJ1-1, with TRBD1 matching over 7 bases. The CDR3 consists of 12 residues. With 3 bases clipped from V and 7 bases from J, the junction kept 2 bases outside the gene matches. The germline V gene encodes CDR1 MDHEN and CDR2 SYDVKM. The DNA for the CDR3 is TGTGCCAGCAGTTTGAGGGACAGTGAAGCTTTCTTT. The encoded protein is CASSLRDSEAFF.

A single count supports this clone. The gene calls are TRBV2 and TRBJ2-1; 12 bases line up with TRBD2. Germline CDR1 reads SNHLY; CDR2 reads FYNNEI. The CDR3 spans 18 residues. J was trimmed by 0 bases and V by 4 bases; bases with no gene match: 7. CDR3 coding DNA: TGTGCCAGCAGTGGCGGACTAGCGGGGCTAAGCTCCTACAATGAGCAGTTCTTC. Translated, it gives CASSGGLAGLSSYNEQFF.

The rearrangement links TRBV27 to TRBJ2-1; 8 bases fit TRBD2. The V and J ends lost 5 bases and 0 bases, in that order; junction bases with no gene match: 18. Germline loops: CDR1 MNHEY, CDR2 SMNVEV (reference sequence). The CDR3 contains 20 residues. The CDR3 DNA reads TGTGCCAGCAGTCGTGTACGCCCCACTAGCGGCCGAAGCTCCTACAATGAGCAGTTCTTC. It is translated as CASSRVRPTSGRSSYNEQFF.

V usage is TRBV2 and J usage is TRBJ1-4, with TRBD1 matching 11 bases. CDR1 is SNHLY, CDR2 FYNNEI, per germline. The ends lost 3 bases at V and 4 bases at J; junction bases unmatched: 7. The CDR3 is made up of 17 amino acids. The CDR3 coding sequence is TGTGCCAGCAGTGATCGAGGACAGGGGGCTCATAATGAAAAACTGTTTTTT. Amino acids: CASSDRGQGAHNEKLFF.

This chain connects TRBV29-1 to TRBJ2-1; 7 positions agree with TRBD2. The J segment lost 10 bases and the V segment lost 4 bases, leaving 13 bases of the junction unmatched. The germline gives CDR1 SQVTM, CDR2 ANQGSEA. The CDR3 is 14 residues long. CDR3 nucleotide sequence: TGCAGCGTTGTATGGCGGGACTACCCAAAGGAGCAGTTCTTC. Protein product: CSVVWRDYPKEQFF.

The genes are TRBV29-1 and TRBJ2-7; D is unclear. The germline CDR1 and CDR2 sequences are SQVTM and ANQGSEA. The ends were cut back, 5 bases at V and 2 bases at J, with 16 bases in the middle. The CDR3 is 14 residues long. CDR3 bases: TGCAGCGTTCTTCAGGCGCTCCCCACCTACGAGCAGTACTTC. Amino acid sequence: CSVLQALPTYEQYF.

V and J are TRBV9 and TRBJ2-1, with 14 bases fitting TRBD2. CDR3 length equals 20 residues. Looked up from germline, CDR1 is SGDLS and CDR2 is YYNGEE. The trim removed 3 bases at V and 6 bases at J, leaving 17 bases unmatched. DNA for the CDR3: TGTGCCAGCAGCGCCGAGACTGGACTAGCGGGAGGTTTATGGGGCAATGAGCAGTTCTTC. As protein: CASSAETGLAGGLWGNEQFF.

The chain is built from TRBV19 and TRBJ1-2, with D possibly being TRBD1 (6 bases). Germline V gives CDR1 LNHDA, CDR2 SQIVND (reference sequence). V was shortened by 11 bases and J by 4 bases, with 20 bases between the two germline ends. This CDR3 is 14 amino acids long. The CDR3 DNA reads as TGTGCCTCTGATACAGGGTACGGTTTCTATGGCTACACCTTC. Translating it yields CASDTGYGFYGYTF.

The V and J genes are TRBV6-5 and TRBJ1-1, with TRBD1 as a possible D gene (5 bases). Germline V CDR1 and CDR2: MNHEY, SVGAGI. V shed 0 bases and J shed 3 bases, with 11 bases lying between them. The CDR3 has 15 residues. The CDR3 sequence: CASSYSQGSYTEAFF. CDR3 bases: TGTGCCAGCAGTTACTCGCAGGGCTCCTACACTGAAGCTTTCTTT.

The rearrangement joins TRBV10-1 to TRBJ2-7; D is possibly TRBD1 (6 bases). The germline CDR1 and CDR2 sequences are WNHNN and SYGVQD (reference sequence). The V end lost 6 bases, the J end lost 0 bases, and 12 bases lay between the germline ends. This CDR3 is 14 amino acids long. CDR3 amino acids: CASSPTGISYEQYF. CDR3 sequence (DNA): TGCGCCAGCAGCCCGACAGGTATCTCCTACGAGCAGTACTTC.

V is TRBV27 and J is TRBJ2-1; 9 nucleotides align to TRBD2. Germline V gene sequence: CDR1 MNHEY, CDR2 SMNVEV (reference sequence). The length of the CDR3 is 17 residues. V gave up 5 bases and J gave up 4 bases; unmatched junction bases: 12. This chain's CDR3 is CASSPHRLAEGYNEQFF. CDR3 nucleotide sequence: TGTGCCAGCAGTCCTCACAGACTAGCGGAGGGGTACAATGAGCAGTTCTTC.

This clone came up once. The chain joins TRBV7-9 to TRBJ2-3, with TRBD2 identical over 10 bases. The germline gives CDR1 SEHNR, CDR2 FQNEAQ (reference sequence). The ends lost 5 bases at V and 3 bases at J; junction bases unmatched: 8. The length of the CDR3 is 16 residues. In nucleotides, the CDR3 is TGTGCCAGCAGCGGCCCAGGACTAGCGGAGACAGATACGCAGTATTTT. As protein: CASSGPGLAETDTQYF.